A selection of T cell receptor beta chains follows, all from one sample in a study of OX40 agonist ivuxolimab in advanced cancers. Sequencing used immunoSEQ multiplex PCR; TCRdb keeps in-frame clones, though not all of them. This table has 73,000 or so clones, 70% to 90% appearing once. The sequenced sample was CD4+ or CD8+ T cells sorted from blood, obtained in a trial of the OX40 agonist ivuxolimab. The receptor source for this set is an adult with an advanced solid tumor such as melanoma, head and neck, liver or kidney cancer. Each CDR3 is given with its conserved first and last residue. The order of the fields is D gene, clone size, J gene, V gene, CDR3 protein, CDR3 DNA. D genes are given only for firm matches. The size field is filled for only some rows; it gives once, few, many or a size class.

TRBD2	NA	TRBJ2-1	TRBV15	CATSKSGTSGVSSYNEQFF	TGTGCCACCAGCAAATCCGGGACTAGCGGGGTCAGCTCCTACAATGAGCAGTTCTTC
TRBD1	NA	TRBJ1-1	TRBV6-1	CASTRTTGYYTEAFF	TGTGCCAGCACCCGAACGACAGGGTATTACACTGAAGCTTTCTTT
NA	NA	TRBJ2-7	TRBV5-1	CASSATTTGPYEQYF	TGCGCCAGCAGCGCCACGACGACCGGACCCTACGAGCAGTACTTC
TRBD1	NA	TRBJ2-1	TRBV2	CASSVDRGSYNEQFF	TGTGCCAGCAGTGTCGACAGGGGATCCTACAATGAGCAGTTCTTC
TRBD1	NA	TRBJ2-7	TRBV19	CASSDPGGSDSYEQYF	TGTGCCAGTAGTGATCCAGGGGGCTCCGACTCCTACGAGCAGTACTTC
NA	NA	TRBJ2-7	TRBV27	CASSFRDNSYEQYF	TGTGCCAGCAGTTTCCGGGACAACTCCTACGAGCAGTACTTC
NA	NA	TRBJ2-7	TRBV9	CASSVDMDYTYEQYF	TGTGCCAGCAGCGTAGATATGGATTACACCTACGAGCAGTACTTC
NA	NA	TRBJ2-3	TRBV7-9	CASSPEGSVTDTQYF	TGTGCCAGCAGCCCAGAGGGCAGCGTCACAGATACGCAGTATTTT
NA	NA	TRBJ2-1	TRBV5-1	CASSIGADSYNEQFF	TGCGCCAGCAGCATCGGGGCAGATTCCTACAATGAGCAGTTCTTC
NA	NA	TRBJ2-2	TRBV6-6	CASSPSSEGGELFF	TGTGCCAGCAGCCCATCGTCGGAGGGCGGGGAGCTGTTTTTT
NA	NA	TRBJ1-5	TRBV5-8	CASSFDGNQPQHF	TGTGCCAGCAGCTTCGACGGCAATCAGCCCCAGCATTTT
NA	NA	TRBJ2-3	TRBV18	CASSPPGDTQYF	TGTGCCAGCTCACCACCAGGAGATACGCAGTATTTT
TRBD1	NA	TRBJ2-1	TRBV27	CASSLYYGTGDGEQFF	TGTGCCAGCAGTTTATATTATGGGACAGGGGACGGTGAGCAGTTCTTC
TRBD1	NA	TRBJ2-1	TRBV25-1	CATQGTGGHNEQFF	TGTGCCACCCAAGGGACAGGGGGACACAATGAGCAGTTCTTC
NA	NA	TRBJ1-3	TRBV7-9	CASSSVGGNTIYF	TGTGCCAGCAGCTCCGTAGGTGGAAACACCATATATTTT
TRBD1	NA	TRBJ2-7	TRBV19	CASSPRTGPYEQYF	TGTGCCAGTAGCCCCCGGACAGGACCCTACGAGCAGTACTTC
NA	NA	TRBJ1-2	TRBV7-2	CASSFGASAHYGYTF	TGTGCCAGCAGCTTCGGGGCTTCGGCTCACTATGGCTACACCTTC
NA	few	TRBJ1-5	TRBV2	CASRGGLASQPQHF	TGTGCCAGCAGGGGGGGACTAGCGAGTCAGCCCCAGCATTTT
NA	NA	TRBJ1-2	TRBV9	CASSVGGPETNYGYTF	TGTGCCAGCAGCGTAGGAGGTCCCGAAACGAACTATGGCTACACCTTC
NA	NA	TRBJ1-1	TRBV5-3	CARSFGQENTEAFF	TGTGCCAGAAGCTTCGGTCAGGAGAACACTGAAGCTTTCTTT
NA	NA	TRBJ1-5	TRBV9	CASSVDSEAQPQHF	TGTGCCAGCAGCGTAGATTCGGAAGCGCAGCCCCAGCATTTT
NA	NA	TRBJ2-7	TRBV6-1	CASSFSVYEQYF	TGTGCCAGCAGTTTCTCCGTTTACGAGCAGTACTTC
NA	few	TRBJ1-2	TRBV10-3	CAISESEVFSGYTF	TGTGCCATCAGTGAGTCCGAGGTTTTCAGTGGCTACACCTTC
NA	NA	TRBJ1-1	TRBV21-1	CASSKKGTGRNTEAFF	TGTGCCAGCAGCAAAAAGGGCACGGGCCGGAACACTGAAGCTTTCTTT
NA	NA	TRBJ2-7	TRBV6-5	CASSYSSRPTLGEQYF	TGTGCCAGCAGTTACTCGAGTCGGCCGACCTTGGGCGAGCAGTACTTC
TRBD1	NA	TRBJ1-2	TRBV5-8	CASSAYRGAGAGGYTF	TGTGCCAGCAGCGCGTACAGGGGCGCGGGAGCTGGAGGCTACACCTTC
NA	NA	TRBJ2-3	TRBV19	CASSIEDFTFTDTQYF	TGTGCCAGTAGTATCGAGGACTTCACATTCACAGATACGCAGTATTTT
TRBD1	NA	TRBJ2-3	TRBV7-3	CASSLGGTGKGRDTQYF	TGTGCCAGCAGCTTAGGCGGGACAGGGAAAGGAAGAGATACGCAGTATTTT
TRBD2	NA	TRBJ2-5	TRBV7-2	CASSPMQRGVGETQYF	TGTGCCAGCAGCCCTATGCAGCGGGGGGTCGGGGAGACCCAGTACTTC
TRBD1	NA	TRBJ1-4	TRBV7-9	CASSVRGAGEKLFF	TGTGCCAGCAGCGTCAGGGGGGCCGGTGAAAAACTGTTTTTT
NA	NA	TRBJ2-3	TRBV30	CAWSWDGGAPQYF	TGTGCCTGGAGCTGGGACGGCGGGGCTCCGCAGTATTTT
NA	NA	TRBJ2-6	TRBV5-4	CASSLDGANVLTF	TGTGCCAGCAGCTTGGATGGGGCCAACGTCCTGACTTTC
TRBD1	NA	TRBJ2-3	TRBV7-3	CASSSGQGTDTQYF	TGTGCCAGCAGCTCCGGACAGGGCACAGATACGCAGTATTTT